Presented here are 22 T cell receptor beta chains from one specimen sequenced in a study of blood T cells in healthy people across ages. Sample-barcoded 5' priming and a J-beta primer mix drove a second PCR of roughly 6 to 12 cycles. TCRdb analysed the 5' RACE reads with MiXCR anew, one entry per CDR3 protein. Of over a million distinct CDR3 sequences in the sample, approximately 25% were seen once. These data were also filed under a second study, of T cells of mothers and their children.

The sequencing input was blood. All receptors derive from a girl aged 2 to 10 in good health.

This chain connects TRBV29-1 to TRBJ2-7; 10 bases fit TRBD1. Trimming at V came to 3 bases and at J to 2 bases, leaving 4 bases not matched to a gene. CDR3 length: 14 residues. Germline lookup yields CDR1 SQVTM and CDR2 ANQGSEA. The CDR3 nucleotides read TGCAGCGTTGATGGACAGGGGGGCACCTACGAGCAGTACTTC. As protein: CSVDGQGGTYEQYF.

This clonotype was observed a handful of times. The genes are TRBV2 and TRBJ2-5; weak D call: TRBD1 (6 bases). The tail of the sequence fits TRBJ2-1 better, so the J call may be wrong. The CDR3 has 11 residues. From germline, CDR1 is SNHLY and CDR2 FYNNEI. DNA for the CDR3: TGTGCCAGCCAACAGGGTCGGGAGCAGTTCTTC. Translating gives CASQQGREQFF.

In this sample, this clonotype turned up a few times. The V call is TRBV10-3, the J call TRBJ2-5, with TRBD1 as a possible D gene (5 bases). V was shortened by 4 bases and J by 4 bases, with 13 bases between the two germline ends. This CDR3 has 14 residues. The germline gives CDR1 ENHRY, CDR2 SYGVKD. The CDR3 DNA reads as TGTGCCATCAGTGTATATCAGGGTACAGAGACCCAGTACTTC. This gives the protein CAISVYQGTETQYF.

J is TRBJ1-1 and V is TRBV27; D is ambiguous. Germline CDR1 reads MNHEY; CDR2 reads SMNVEV (reference sequence). With 8 bases removed from V and 8 bases from J, the gap between germline ends came to 15 bases. The CDR3 is 12 amino acids. The CDR3 region is CASSKQGGEAFF. CDR3 nucleotides: TGTGCCAGCTCAAAACAAGGAGGGGAAGCTTTCTTT.

The chain carries TRBV4-1 and TRBJ2-1, with TRBD2 matching 10 bases. J gave up 3 bases and V 2 bases, and 4 bases lay outside the gene matches. Germline loops: CDR1 MGHRA, CDR2 YSYEKL. The CDR3 covers 16 residues. The CDR3 region has the DNA TGCGCCAGCAGCCAAAGAACTAGCGGGGACTACAATGAGCAGTTCTTC. Translating gives CASSQRTSGDYNEQFF.

The chain uses TRBV20-1 and TRBJ2-3; D is unclear. The CDR3 extends over 13 amino acids. Germline V lookup: CDR1 DFQATT, CDR2 SNEGSKA (reference sequence). V lost 6 bases to trimming and J lost 2 bases, with 12 bases between them. The CDR3 region has the DNA TGCAGTGCCTCAAGGTCGAACACAGATACGCAGTATTTT. Translation: CSASRSNTDTQYF.

CDR3 coding DNA: TGCAGCGTTTGGGACAGGGGGCTCGATCAGCCCCAGCATTTT. Translating it yields CSVWDRGLDQPQHF. The chain joins TRBV29-1 to TRBJ1-5, with 12 bases aligning to TRBD1. V gave up 5 bases and J gave up 5 bases; unmatched junction bases: 4. Per germline, CDR1 SQVTM and CDR2 ANQGSEA. The length of the CDR3 is 14 residues.

This clonotype has a handful of counts. The V gene is TRBV7-2, the J gene TRBJ2-1; 7 nucleotides align to TRBD1. Judging by the DNA end, TRBJ2-5 fits better; the J call may be wrong. Per germline, CDR1 SGHTA and CDR2 FQGNSA. CDR3 length equals 15 residues. The CDR3 DNA is TGTGCCAGCAGCCTGGACAGGTCCTGGTGGGAGACCCAGTACTTC. Its protein is CASSLDRSWWETQYF.

The rearrangement links TRBV10-3 to TRBJ1-1; no clear D gene. CDR3 length: 11 residues. The V and J ends lost 2 bases and 11 bases respectively, with 9 bases between them. Looked up from germline, CDR1 is ENHRY and CDR2 is SYGVKD. Here the CDR3 DNA reads TGTGCCATCAGTGAGGGCACGGGGGCTTTCTTT. Encoded protein: CAISEGTGAFF.

The gene calls are TRBV24-1 and TRBJ2-3; D gene uncertain. The V gene's germline CDR1 is KGHDR and CDR2 SFDVKD. The CDR3 totals 13 residues. Trimming cost V 9 bases and J 3 bases, with 12 bases left between them. CDR3: CATRLSGTDTQYF. The CDR3 bases are TGTGCCACCCGACTCTCTGGGACAGATACGCAGTATTTT.

This clonotype turned up a few times. The chain couples TRBV2 to TRBJ2-1; unclear D gene. Per the germline V gene, CDR1 is SNHLY and CDR2 is FYNNEI. V gave up 8 bases and J gave up 6 bases, with 8 bases separating them. The CDR3 covers 11 residues. Written as DNA, the CDR3 is TGTGCCAGCTTGGTCCGCAATGAGCAGTTCTTC. Its protein product is CASLVRNEQFF. Based on the CDR3 plus reference TRBV2 and TRBJ2-1, the full variable domain is EPEVTQTPSHQVTQMGQEVILRCVPISNHLYFYWYRQILGQKVEFLVSFYNNEISEKSEIFDDQFSVERPDGSNFTLKIRSTKLEDSAMYFCASLVRNEQFFGPGTRLTVL.

This clonotype showed up just a few times. This chain connects TRBV7-9 to TRBJ2-3, with D hard to call. Trimming pared 8 bases from V and 8 bases from J, leaving 8 bases between. CDR3 size: 10 residues. Germline CDR1 reads SEHNR; CDR2 reads FQNEAQ (reference sequence). The chain's CDR3 is CASGLPTQYF. As DNA, the CDR3 is TGTGCCAGCGGCCTTCCTACGCAGTATTTT.

The rearrangement uses TRBV6-5 and TRBJ2-3, with 7 nucleotides matching TRBD1. CDR3 size: 14 residues. V lost 5 bases and J lost 6; bases outside the gene matches: 8. The germline gives CDR1 MNHEY, CDR2 SVGAGI. CDR3 in DNA: TGTGCCAGCAGTGACGGGACAGTGGAGGATACGCAGTATTTT. This sequence encodes CASSDGTVEDTQYF.

This sequence joins TRBV7-2 and TRBJ2-7, with a weak D call TRBD2 (6 bases). The CDR3 length is 14 residues. Trimming stripped 5 bases from V and 3 bases from J, with 14 bases between. The V gene's germline CDR1 is SGHTA and CDR2 FQGNSA. DNA of the CDR3: TGTGCCAGCAGCCACGGAGTAGCGGACTACGAGCAGTACTTC. Protein: CASSHGVADYEQYF.

To note about this clonotype: A junction end diverges from the germline sequence, so it may reflect a read error. The chain is built from TRBV6-2 or TRBV6-3 and TRBJ2-5; D remains unclear. Germline CDR1 reads MNHEY; CDR2 reads SVGEGT. This CDR3 region has 12 residues. DNA of the CDR3: TGTGCCAGCAGTTACTTTGGGCTTCCATCGTTCTTC. Its protein is CASSYFGLPSFF.

Turning to this clonotype: At one end the junction does not follow the germline gene, possibly because of a read error. The rearrangement uses TRBV7-9 and TRBJ1-4; the D is unclear. Germline assignment: CDR1 SEHNR and CDR2 FQNEAQ (reference sequence). CDR3 length: 16 amino acids. The CDR3 nucleotides read TGTGCCAGCAGCCCCTGGGAGGGCGCAACTAATGAAAAGCTGTTTTTT. Its translation is CASSPWEGATNEKLFF.

This clonotype was found a few times. Here the CDR3 reads CAISEGVATEKLFF. CDR3 nucleotides: TGTGCCATCAGTGAGGGGGTGGCCACTGAAAAACTGTTTTTT. The J gene is TRBJ1-4, the V gene TRBV10-3; D not certain. Germline values: CDR1 ENHRY, CDR2 SYGVKD. This CDR3 is 14 amino acids long. The V and J ends lost 2 bases and 7 bases respectively, with 11 bases between them.

The chain is built from TRBV3-1 and TRBJ2-1, with 8 bases lining up with TRBD2. J gave up 3 bases and V 3 bases, and 7 bases lay outside the gene matches. Germline CDR1 is LGHDT and CDR2 is YNNKEL (reference sequence). CDR3 length: 16 amino acids. CDR3 DNA: TGTGCCAGCAGCCACGGGGGGGCCTATCGCTACAATGAGCAGTTCTTC. It translates to CASSHGGAYRYNEQFF.

Only a few counts were recorded for this clonotype. The genes are TRBV28 and TRBJ2-1; D ambiguous. The J call may be wrong; the DNA end is better matched by TRBJ2-7. The CDR3 has 16 residues. CDR1 and CDR2 (germline): MDHEN, SYDVKM. CDR3 DNA sequence: TGTGCCAGCAACCCTCGCCCCAGGCAGAATCCCTACGAGCAGTACTTC. This translates into CASNPRPRQNPYEQYF.

As DNA, the CDR3 is TGTGCCAGCAGCGCTAGCCCAATGAACACTGAAGCTTTCTTT. It specifies CASSASPMNTEAFF. The chain carries TRBV9 and TRBJ1-1, with no clear D. With 3 bases removed from V and 0 bases from J, the gap between germline ends came to 9 bases. The CDR3 totals 14 residues. Germline V CDR1 and CDR2: SGDLS, YYNGEE.

This clonotype has only a few counts. The rearrangement joins TRBV20-1 to TRBJ2-5; 8 nucleotides line up with TRBD2. The DNA end lines up better with TRBJ2-1; the J call may be wrong. The germline V gene has CDR1 DFQATT and CDR2 SNEGSKA (reference sequence). CDR3 length equals 15 residues. DNA of the CDR3: TGCAGTGCTAGAGATGGTAGCGGGGCCTACAATGAGCAGTTCTTC. This encodes CSARDGSGAYNEQFF.

Only a few counts were recorded for this clonotype. The CDR3 DNA follows: TGTGCCAGCAGCTCCTCCTATACGGGGGAAGCTTTCTTT. Residues: CASSSSYTGEAFF. V gene TRBV11-2 combines with J gene TRBJ1-1; unclear D gene. Trimming removed 4 bases at V and 8 bases at J, with 14 bases between. This CDR3 has 13 amino acids. Germline CDR1 reads SGHAT; CDR2 reads FQNNGV. The variable domain in full, completed from reference TRBV11-2 and TRBJ1-1, reads EAGVAQSPRYKIIEKRQSVAFWCNPISGHATLYWYQQILGQGPKLLIQFQNNGVVDDSQLPKDRFSAERLKGVDSTLKIQPAKLEDSAVYLCASSSSYTGEAFFGQGTRLTVV.